Shown below are 18 T cell receptor beta chains from a single sample sequenced in a study of blood T cell repertoires in COVID-19. This table comes from immunoSEQ multiplex PCR, and its TCRdb copy is limited to in-frame clones, with some not included. The table has approximately 300,000 clones, approximately 85% seen once. The sequenced sample consisted of PBMCs or T cells enriched from blood (not recorded which). These receptors were collected from a woman aged 25 to 39 who had recovered from COVID-19.

The chain combines TRBV28 with TRBJ1-2, with D possibly TRBD1 on 5 matching bases. CDR1 and CDR2 (germline): MDHEN, SYDVKM. Trimming pared 6 bases from V and 5 bases from J, leaving 13 bases between. CDR3 size: 13 residues. CDR3 bases: TGTGCCAGCAGGTTTCAGGGCGAGTATGGCTACACCTTC. It codes for CASRFQGEYGYTF.

This chain connects TRBV19 to TRBJ2-2; D not resolved. This CDR3 spans 14 amino acids. The germline V gene has CDR1 LNHDA and CDR2 SQIVND (reference sequence). Trimming stripped 1 base from V and 5 bases from J, with 8 bases between. CDR3 residues: CASSIGAGTGELFF. CDR3 nucleotide sequence: TGTGCCAGTAGTATAGGGGCAGGTACCGGGGAGCTGTTTTTT.

The J gene is TRBJ1-5, the V gene TRBV6-6, with 10 bases matching TRBD1. The CDR3 spans 15 residues. Unmatched junction bases numbered 8, after V lost 6 bases and J lost 6 bases. Germline CDR1 and CDR2: MNHNY and SVGAGI (reference sequence). CDR3 sequence: CASSQGQGNGQPQHF. Written as DNA, the CDR3 is TGTGCCAGCAGCCAGGGACAGGGGAACGGTCAGCCCCAGCATTTT.

The J gene is TRBJ2-1, the V gene TRBV7-2; D possibly corresponds to TRBD2 (7 bases). The germline V gene has CDR1 SGHTA and CDR2 FQGNSA. V was cut by 2 bases and J by 7 bases, with 21 bases left in between. The CDR3 sequence is 17 residues long. CDR3 DNA: TGTGCCAGCAGCTTACTGGGGGGCGGGAGCGCCGGGAATGAGCAGTTCTTC. It translates to CASSLLGGGSAGNEQFF.

CDR3 sequence (DNA): TGTGCCACCAGTGAAGAAGACAGGAGTAAATCACCCCTCCACTTT. This encodes CATSEEDRSKSPLHF. The chain combines TRBV24-1 with TRBJ1-6; TRBD1 is a possible D gene (6 bases). Trimming stripped 4 bases from V and 10 bases from J, with 16 bases between. Germline CDR1 is KGHDR and CDR2 is SFDVKD. The CDR3 consists of 15 residues.

The chain links TRBV19 to TRBJ1-4; TRBD1 matches at 10 bases. Germline trimming cut 3 bases from V and 2 bases from J; bases unmatched to any gene: 6. Germline V lookup: CDR1 LNHDA, CDR2 SQIVND (reference sequence). This CDR3 is 17 amino acids long. The CDR3, as DNA: TGTGCCAGTAGTATTGGACAGGGGGAGTCGACTAATGAAAAACTGTTTTTT. This translates into CASSIGQGESTNEKLFF.

This sequence joins TRBV5-4 and TRBJ2-7, with 7 bases matching TRBD1. CDR3 size: 15 residues. In germline, CDR1 is SGHNT, CDR2 YYREEE (reference sequence). The J segment lost 0 bases and the V segment lost 4 bases, leaving 7 bases of the junction unmatched. The chain's CDR3 is CASSRPGQSSYEQYF. For the CDR3, the DNA is TGTGCCAGCAGCCGGCCGGGACAGAGCTCCTACGAGCAGTACTTC.

The J gene is TRBJ2-3, the V gene TRBV11-2; D possibly corresponds to TRBD2 (5 bases). Trimming cost V 7 bases and J 0 bases, with 14 bases left between them. The CDR3 consists of 15 residues. Germline V gene lookup returns CDR1 SGHAT and CDR2 FQNNGV. DNA of the CDR3: TGTGCCAGCACCGACTCGGGGTGGAGCACAGATACGCAGTATTTT. Protein: CASTDSGWSTDTQYF.

This clone was detected only once. The gene calls are TRBV28 and TRBJ1-4; D remains ambiguous. CDR1 and CDR2 (germline): MDHEN, SYDVKM. The germline V and J ends were trimmed by 8 bases and 2 bases, with 12 bases remaining between them. The CDR3 totals 14 residues. CDR3 residues: CASGPPTTNEKLFF. CDR3 sequence (DNA): TGTGCCAGCGGGCCTCCCACGACTAATGAAAAACTGTTTTTT.

The J gene is TRBJ1-2, the V gene TRBV3-1 (or the pseudogene TRBV3-2); 8 nucleotides agree with TRBD1. J was trimmed by 5 bases and V by 3 bases; bases with no gene match: 5. CDR1 and CDR2 (germline): LGHDT, YNNKEL (reference sequence). The CDR3 is 14 residues long. The CDR3 loop reads CASSHRDRPYGYTF. DNA for the CDR3: TGTGCCAGCAGCCACAGGGACAGGCCTTATGGCTACACCTTC.

This clone was recorded once. The chain joins TRBV29-1 to TRBJ2-7, with 10 bases identical to TRBD1. The junction had 9 bases not matched to a gene; V was cut back by 5 bases and J by 2 bases. Germline CDR1 is SQVTM and CDR2 is ANQGSEA. This CDR3 spans 15 amino acids. CDR3 DNA: TGCAGCGTTATGAAGGGACAGGGGAAGGCCTACGAGCAGTACTTC. Translating gives CSVMKGQGKAYEQYF.

The rearrangement uses TRBV7-8 and TRBJ1-1; D gene unclear. Germline V gives CDR1 SGHVS, CDR2 FQNEAQ. V gave up 4 bases and J gave up 5 bases, with 11 bases separating them. The CDR3 has 13 amino acids. In nucleotides, the CDR3 is TGTGCCAGCAGCTCCCCCCCCTATACTGAAGCTTTCTTT. This codes for CASSSPPYTEAFF.

CDR3 residues: CASSEVEPTYYEQYF. Written as DNA, the CDR3 is TGCGCCAGCAGTGAAGTAGAGCCAACGTACTACGAGCAGTACTTC. V gene TRBV10-2 combines with J gene TRBJ2-7; D ambiguous. The CDR3 is made up of 15 amino acids. CDR1 and CDR2 from the germline V gene are WSHSY and SAAADI. V dropped 3 bases and J dropped 3 bases, with 15 bases sitting between them.

The chain is built from TRBV10-3 and TRBJ2-3; 7 nucleotides line up with TRBD2. Germline V gene data show CDR1 as ENHRY and CDR2 as SYGVKD. V shed 2 bases and J 2 bases; nucleotides not matched to a gene: 4. The CDR3 is 15 residues long. CDR3 protein: CAISEGEGATDTQYF. As DNA, the CDR3 is TGTGCCATCAGTGAGGGGGAGGGCGCCACAGATACGCAGTATTTT.

The chain recombines TRBV6-5 with TRBJ2-3; perhaps TRBD1 as D (7 bases). Germline values: CDR1 MNHEY, CDR2 SVGAGI. The V gene lost 0 bases and the J gene lost 4 bases, with 11 bases spanning the gap. CDR3 size: 15 residues. The CDR3 loop is CASSYSFRGADTQYF. The DNA for the CDR3 is TGTGCCAGCAGTTACTCGTTCAGGGGGGCAGATACGCAGTATTTT.

The gene calls are TRBV5-4 and TRBJ2-5; D is undetermined. Germline-derived CDR1 and CDR2 are SGHNT and YYREEE (reference sequence). Trimming left V 1 base short and J 2 bases short, with 3 bases between. The CDR3 has 12 residues. The CDR3: CASSLRQETQYF. CDR3 sequence (DNA): TGTGCCAGCAGCTTGCGGCAAGAGACCCAGTACTTC.

The CDR3: CASSLRTGHTPYGYTF. CDR3 DNA: TGTGCCAGCAGTTTAAGGACAGGACATACCCCCTATGGCTACACCTTC. This chain links TRBV27 with TRBJ1-2; 7 bases are a match to TRBD1. Germline V gene sequence: CDR1 MNHEY, CDR2 SMNVEV (reference sequence). The CDR3 runs 16 residues. Losses at the gene ends were 2 bases for V and 4 bases for J; bases not matched to a gene: 10.

V usage is TRBV6-6 and J usage is TRBJ1-1; 10 nucleotides line up with TRBD1. The CDR3 runs 16 residues. Germline V gene lookup returns CDR1 MNHNY and CDR2 SVGAGI (reference sequence). The J segment lost 1 base and the V segment lost 6 bases, leaving 8 bases of the junction unmatched. CDR3 residues: CASSPARTGGNTEAFF. The CDR3 DNA reads as TGTGCCAGCAGCCCAGCCCGGACAGGGGGGAACACTGAAGCTTTCTTT.